Shown below are 5 T cell receptor beta chains from a single sample sequenced in a study of blood T cell repertoires in COVID-19. Measured with immunoSEQ multiplex PCR; TCRdb has only the in-frame clones, and not every one. The sample includes 310,000 or so clones, 89% seen only once; the top ten take 8% to 10%. The sample taken for sequencing was PBMCs or T cells enriched from blood (not recorded which). The receptor set was obtained from a woman aged 40-49 years who had recovered from COVID-19.

This clone was detected only once. V is TRBV6-5 and J is TRBJ1-5; weak D call: TRBD1 (5 bases). This CDR3 has 15 amino acids. V was pared by 5 bases and J by 2 bases, with 13 bases between. From germline, CDR1 is MNHEY and CDR2 SVGAGI. Here the CDR3 DNA reads TGTGCCAGCAGTCAGGACACTGGGGGCAATCAGCCCCAGCATTTT. It is translated as CASSQDTGGNQPQHF.

V and J are TRBV6-2 or TRBV6-3 and TRBJ2-7; TRBD2 is a possible D gene (5 bases). Germline V gene lookup returns CDR1 MNHEY and CDR2 SVGEGT. The CDR3 totals 13 residues. Trimming left V 5 bases short and J 5 bases short, with 13 bases between. The CDR3 coding sequence is TGTGCCAGCAGTACCCGGAGCGGCGACGAGCAGTACTTC. Translating it yields CASSTRSGDEQYF.

The rearrangement joins TRBV7-8 to TRBJ2-2, with D maybe TRBD2 (6 bases). In germline, CDR1 is SGHVS, CDR2 FQNEAQ. This CDR3 is 16 amino acids long. Trimming took 5 bases from V and 3 from J, leaving 16 bases between them. The CDR3 sequence is CASSVTIAAYTGELFF. The CDR3 bases are TGTGCCAGCAGCGTCACAATAGCGGCCTACACCGGGGAGCTGTTTTTT.

The chain couples TRBV24-1 to TRBJ2-1, with D possibly matching TRBD2 (5 bases). V was clipped by 4 bases and J by 7 bases, with 10 bases between them. There are 13 residues in the CDR3. CDR1 is KGHDR and CDR2 is SFDVKD in the germline V gene. The chain's CDR3 is CATSEIEGNEQFF. DNA for the CDR3: TGTGCCACCAGTGAAATCGAGGGAAATGAGCAGTTCTTC.

The chain combines TRBV3-1 (or the pseudogene TRBV3-2) with TRBJ1-5, with TRBD1 matching over 7 bases. The CDR3 has 14 residues. V shed 4 bases, J shed 3 bases, and the junction held 3 bases outside the gene matches. Germline V gives CDR1 LGHDT, CDR2 YNNKEL (reference sequence). The CDR3 region is CASSLQGYNQPQHF. Here the CDR3 DNA reads TGTGCCAGCAGCCTACAGGGGTACAATCAGCCCCAGCATTTT.